This T cell receptor (beta chain) originates from a study of T cell changes during pregnancy in multiple sclerosis. Sequencing used immunoSEQ multiplex PCR; TCRdb keeps in-frame clones, though not all of them. Of over 90,000 clones in the sample, almost 95% are singletons; the top ten hold 0.75% to 0.95%. V was clipped by 3 bases and J by 0 bases, with 8 bases between them. This CDR3 is built from 14 residues. Germline V gives CDR1 KGHSH, CDR2 LQKENI. This TCR derives from a female donor with multiple sclerosis, enrolled in a pregnancy study. The V call is TRBV18, the J call TRBJ1-2; tentatively, D is TRBD1 (6 bases). The input for sequencing was peripheral blood, taken after pregnancy. CDR3 sequence: CASSPDRTNYGYTF. CDR3 nucleotide sequence: TGTGCCAGCTCACCGGACAGAACTAACTATGGCTACACCTTC.